A selection of T cell receptor beta chains follows, all from one sample in a study of cytomegalovirus exposure and HLA in healthy donors. Profiling relied on immunoSEQ multiplex PCR, and the TCRdb table lists in-frame clones only, not all of them. Among a few hundred thousand clones listed, about nine tenths were seen once. Source material: PBMCs. All receptors derive from a girl aged 2-10 years in good health and CMV-seronegative. The CDR3 runs from the conserved cysteine through the conserved F or W. The D gene is left open where the match is weak. A row's size may be missing; if present it is once, few, many or a size class.

CDR3aa,CDR3nt,d_gene,v_gene,abundance,j_gene
CASSSQTGFSGYTF,TGTGCCAGCAGTTCGCAAACAGGGTTTTCCGGCTACACCTTC,NA,TRBV27,NA,TRBJ1-2
CASSRTGGNQPQHF,TGTGCCAGCAGCCGAACAGGGGGCAATCAGCCCCAGCATTTT,TRBD1,TRBV9,NA,TRBJ1-5
CASSDGASGHNEQFF,TGTGCCAGCAGTGACGGGGCTAGCGGCCACAATGAGCAGTTCTTC,TRBD2,TRBV6-4,NA,TRBJ2-1
CASSGEGQYSYEQYF,TGTGCCAGCAGTGGTGAGGGACAGTACTCCTACGAGCAGTACTTC,TRBD1,TRBV2,NA,TRBJ2-7
CASSLWHTGVELGEQFF,TGTGCCAGCAGCTTATGGCACACGGGGGTGGAATTGGGTGAGCAGTTCTTC,NA,TRBV11-2,NA,TRBJ2-1
CASSALSTGSEQYF,TGTGCCAGCAGCGCCCTCTCGACAGGGTCCGAGCAGTACTTC,TRBD1,TRBV7-8,NA,TRBJ2-7
CASSVAEGAGELFF,TGTGCCAGCAGCGTAGCCGAGGGGGCCGGGGAGCTGTTTTTT,NA,TRBV9,NA,TRBJ2-2
CASDLPFSGNTIYF,TGTGCCAGCGATCTACCCTTCTCTGGAAACACCATATATTTT,NA,TRBV2,NA,TRBJ1-3
CARRGLGVADTQYF,TGTGCCAGAAGGGGACTAGGAGTAGCAGATACGCAGTATTTT,TRBD2,TRBV2,NA,TRBJ2-3
CASKVTGATEAFF,TGCGCCAGCAAGGTGACAGGGGCCACTGAAGCTTTCTTT,TRBD1,TRBV10-2,once,TRBJ1-1
CASSFTRTNSYEQYF,TGCGCCAGCAGCTTTACCAGGACTAACTCCTACGAGCAGTACTTC,NA,TRBV5-1,NA,TRBJ2-7
CASSLGSGSSYEQYF,TGTGCCAGCAGCTTAGGTAGCGGGTCGTCCTACGAGCAGTACTTC,TRBD2,TRBV5-6,NA,TRBJ2-7
CASIDLKRSNYGYTF,TGTGCCAGCATTGACCTTAAGCGTTCTAACTATGGCTACACCTTC,NA,TRBV27,NA,TRBJ1-2
CASSETLQVSYNEQFF,TGTGCCAGCAGCGAAACCCTACAGGTTTCCTACAATGAGCAGTTCTTC,NA,TRBV5-4,NA,TRBJ2-1
CASSMGSGGDTQYF,TGTGCCAGCAGCATGGGCTCGGGAGGGGATACGCAGTATTTT,TRBD2,TRBV7-6,NA,TRBJ2-3
CATSQISGSEAFF,TGTGCCACCAGCCAGATATCGGGATCGGAAGCTTTCTTT,NA,TRBV15,few,TRBJ1-1
CASSFGTLPYEQYF,TGCGCCAGCAGCTTCGGGACACTCCCTTACGAGCAGTACTTC,NA,TRBV5-1,NA,TRBJ2-7
CASSLGYRDYEQYF,TGCGCCAGCAGCTTGGGGTACAGGGACTACGAGCAGTACTTC,NA,TRBV5-1,NA,TRBJ2-7
CASRPPGGFQPQHF,TGTGCCAGCAGACCCCCTGGGGGCTTTCAGCCCCAGCATTTT,NA,TRBV6-5,NA,TRBJ1-5
CASSAWSDDEQFF,TGTGCCAGCAGTGCATGGAGTGACGATGAGCAGTTCTTC,NA,TRBV6-5,once,TRBJ2-1
CASTSSGKGSSEQYF,TGTGCCAGCACCTCCTCGGGGAAGGGCTCCAGCGAGCAGTACTTC,NA,TRBV28,NA,TRBJ2-7
CASSGQGYGYTF,TGCGCCAGCAGCGGGCAGGGCTATGGCTACACCTTC,NA,TRBV5-1,NA,TRBJ1-2
CSARTAYEQYF,TGCAGTGCCAGGACAGCCTACGAGCAGTACTTC,NA,TRBV20-1,NA,TRBJ2-7
CATSTRTGVGNEQFF,TGTGCCACCAGCACCAGGACAGGGGTGGGTAATGAGCAGTTCTTC,TRBD1,TRBV15,NA,TRBJ2-1
CASSLGQGAFDTIYF,TGTGCCAGCAGCTTGGGACAGGGGGCTTTCGACACCATATATTTT,TRBD1,TRBV5-6,NA,TRBJ1-3
CSVVGRGLSDTQYF,TGCAGCGTTGTAGGGCGGGGACTCAGCGATACGCAGTATTTT,NA,TRBV29-1,NA,TRBJ2-3
CASSESAGQANTQYF,TGCGCCAGCAGTGAGTCGGCGGGACAGGCGAATACGCAGTATTTT,TRBD1,TRBV10-1,NA,TRBJ2-3
CATSSPQGGYTF,TGTGCCACCAGCAGTCCCCAGGGTGGCTACACCTTC,NA,TRBV15,NA,TRBJ1-2
CASSLVGGPSNQPQHF,TGTGCCAGCAGCTTAGTAGGGGGACCTAGCAATCAGCCCCAGCATTTT,NA,TRBV7-2,NA,TRBJ1-5
CASRPVGGRPYEQYF,TGTGCCAGCAGGCCTGTCGGGGGGAGGCCCTACGAGCAGTACTTC,TRBD2,TRBV11-2,NA,TRBJ2-7
CASSPGTGKGQETQYF,TGTGCCAGCAGCCCGGGGACTGGGAAAGGACAAGAGACCCAGTACTTC,NA,TRBV7-6,NA,TRBJ2-5
CASSFGTGEYEQYF,TGCGCCAGCAGCTTCGGGACAGGGGAATACGAGCAGTACTTC,TRBD1,TRBV5-1,NA,TRBJ2-7
CASSLSSREEGYGYTF,TGTGCCAGCAGTTTATCTAGCAGGGAGGAGGGCTATGGCTACACCTTC,NA,TRBV28,NA,TRBJ1-2
CASSVGLFNDNEQFF,TGTGCCAGCAGCGTAGGCCTATTTAACGACAATGAGCAGTTCTTC,NA,TRBV9,NA,TRBJ2-1
CASSEVIAGNEQYF,TGTGCCAGCAGTGAAGTGATAGCGGGAAACGAGCAGTACTTC,TRBD2,TRBV6-1,NA,TRBJ2-7
CASSPNLAGSMNEQFF,TGCGCCAGCAGCCCAAACCTAGCGGGAAGTATGAATGAGCAGTTCTTC,TRBD2,TRBV4-1,few,TRBJ2-1
CASRPGTVNTGELFF,TGTGCCAGCAGGCCCGGGACAGTGAACACCGGGGAGCTGTTTTTT,TRBD1,TRBV11-2,NA,TRBJ2-2
CSASAGTEAFF,TGCAGTGCTAGTGCGGGGACTGAAGCTTTCTTT,NA,TRBV20-1,NA,TRBJ1-1
CASSIDWNRGLTGELFF,TGTGCCAGTAGTATAGATTGGAACAGGGGGCTGACCGGGGAGCTGTTTTTT,TRBD1,TRBV19,NA,TRBJ2-2
CASSLPAGTGGANTGELFF,TGTGCCAGCAGCCTCCCCGCGGGTACAGGGGGTGCGAACACCGGGGAGCTGTTTTTT,TRBD1,TRBV4-2,NA,TRBJ2-2
CASARQENTEAFF,TGCGCCAGCGCAAGACAGGAGAACACTGAAGCTTTCTTT,NA,TRBV5-1,NA,TRBJ1-1
CASSPGVSYEQYF,TGTGCCAGTAGCCCCGGGGTTTCCTACGAGCAGTACTTC,NA,TRBV27,NA,TRBJ2-7
CASSATGSSYNSPLHF,TGTGCCAGCAGCGCGACAGGGAGCTCCTATAATTCACCCCTCCACTTT,TRBD1,TRBV9,NA,TRBJ1-6
CASSNSNYEQYF,TGTGCCAGCAGTAACAGTAACTACGAGCAGTACTTC,NA,TRBV27,once,TRBJ2-7
CASSYVRQETQYF,TGTGCCAGCAGTTACGTCCGCCAAGAGACCCAGTACTTC,NA,TRBV6-6,NA,TRBJ2-5
CASSVTSGGANEQFF,TGTGCCAGCAGCGTGACTAGCGGGGGGGCAAATGAGCAGTTCTTC,TRBD2,TRBV9,NA,TRBJ2-1
CAWRSKYGDNSGNTIYF,TGTGCCTGGAGGAGCAAGTATGGGGACAACTCTGGAAACACCATATATTTT,NA,TRBV30,NA,TRBJ1-3
CASSPSGTSGGEQYF,TGTGCCAGCAGTCCATCCGGGACTAGCGGGGGCGAGCAGTACTTC,TRBD2,TRBV6-1,once,TRBJ2-7
CASSSGETQYF,TGTGCCAGCAGCTCGGGAGAGACCCAGTACTTC,NA,TRBV11-2,NA,TRBJ2-5
CASSYKGYEQYF,TGTGCCAGCAGTTACAAGGGGTACGAGCAGTACTTC,NA,TRBV6-5,NA,TRBJ2-7
CASSLALSRLGNQPQHF,TGTGCCAGCAGCTTAGCCCTGAGCAGGTTGGGCAATCAGCCCCAGCATTTT,NA,TRBV7-2,NA,TRBJ1-5
CASSPPGQVNEKLFF,TGTGCCAGCAGTCCCCCGGGACAGGTTAATGAAAAACTGTTTTTT,TRBD1,TRBV27,few,TRBJ1-4
CASSIDGLWSGGWRGTDTQYF,TGTGCCAGTAGTATAGATGGCCTTTGGAGCGGAGGATGGAGGGGCACAGATACGCAGTATTTT,NA,TRBV19,NA,TRBJ2-3